The source of this T cell receptor (beta chain) is a study of cytomegalovirus exposure and HLA in healthy donors (dated by TCRdb to 2016 to 2017). Regarding the complete study: According to an earlier analysis of a few hundred of the donors, some 180 million T cells yielded roughly 110 million unique TCR beta sequences and approximately 280 Gb of sequence data. Roughly 310 gigabases of sequencing data and 70 million to 85 million unique TCR sequences were included in an early release covering over 600 HLA-typed donors. The genetic ancestry cluster associated with self-reported Caucasian donors included over 80% of the 398 genotyped donors. The study was designed to test whether signatures of past pathogen exposure could be identified by cataloging public T cell receptors. The study profiled the T cell repertoires of hundreds of subjects by immunosequencing and related them to cytomegalovirus serostatus. Besides the first cohort of roughly 640 subjects, a separate validation cohort made up of 120 different subjects was used. The study combined high-throughput TCR immunosequencing, statistical association of individual TCRs with disease status, and machine learning to predict cytomegalovirus infection status. A later analysis re-analyzed previously published TCR beta repertoires from several hundred donors and added high-resolution HLA genotyping to study TCR occurrence patterns. In the later analysis, no new phenotypic data were used to find candidate immune exposures; instead, reliance was placed on TCR beta sequences and their occurrence across donors. An earlier analysis of around 580 of the donors used high-throughput TCR beta sequencing to judge whether each TCR beta V gene segment behaved as functional or pseudogenic. Alongside the repertoire data, information on donor age, sex, ethnicity and CMV serostatus was compiled. A later genetic analysis used genome-wide SNP genotypes for about 65% of the 666 donors, treating that subset as a discovery cohort. All discovery cohort repertoires had been generated using a single sequencing platform. Class I and class II HLA loci were covered by the typing at four-digit resolution. The number of typed donors differed by locus: about 620-640 for A, B, C, DRB1 and DQB1; some 500 for DQA1; 606 for DPA1; and around 490 for DPB1. Four to six DR-DQ haplotypes were handled as single units for association and clustering, since linkage in the cohort was strong. Among around 400 genotyped donors of the cohort, an average of roughly 230,000 unique TCR beta nucleotide sequences was sequenced per donor, of which 15% to 20% were non-productive. Beyond this particular receptor, the publication reports: Correlated functional status among segregating V segments might reflect linkage disequilibrium, but an unknown experimental factor could not be ruled out. In a later analysis, several top co-occurrence clusters were reported to appear linked to parvovirus B19, influenza, CMV and Epstein-Barr virus. An association between a missense DCLRE1C variant and V-gene and J-gene trimming of TCR beta chains was found in a later genetic analysis and replicated in an independent cohort. A few of the identified cytomegalovirus-associated TCR beta chains were confirmed in vitro to be specific for cytomegalovirus antigens. The cohort was sequenced for TCR beta chains only, and without alpha or paired-chain data the features that could be detected were limited. In both the original and validation cohorts, the classifier was reported to diagnose cytomegalovirus status with high specificity and sensitivity. A further reported finding was that TCR beta sequences accurately predicted the HLA-A and HLA-B alleles for most subjects in the first cohort. The presence/absence analyses assumed that sequencing depth was roughly uniform across donors, and that assumption may not be true. The authors suggested that the approach could potentially be extended to other disease states and immunological phenotypes. Seventeen rarely observed V segments, including chromosome 9 orphons, were excluded from the earlier analysis of a few hundred of the donors because counts were too low. A later analysis found that most CMV-associated TCR beta chains appeared HLA-restricted, with HLA associations seemingly driven largely by CMV exposure. When HLA alleles, especially DR and DQ, strongly co-occurred, TCR associations were difficult to assign to individual alleles. In a later genetic analysis, fewer N-insertions in productive TCRs were reported among donors in an Asian-associated ancestry cluster than the roughly 640-donor mean. An earlier analysis of around 540 of the donors showed that most TCR beta V segments appeared in productive rearrangements either about 87% or about 30% of the time, which broadly matched IMGT annotations. In a later analysis, HLA-associated TCR beta chains showed more clonal expansion and lower generation probabilities than non-associated chains that were equally common. Most TCR sequences were observed very rarely across donors, whereas some public TCRs were present in many individuals. In the study, approximately 160 TCR beta chains were listed as associated with cytomegalovirus. A later analysis found that TCR association rates varied across HLA loci, with DRB1 alleles showing the most associated TCRs and HLA-C alleles the fewest. For the cohort, immune exposure information was limited to CMV serostatus. The sequencing pipeline was judged likely to have produced a cluster of highly shared sequence variants as a technical artifact. In a later analysis, around 15,000 TCR beta sequences were associated with specific HLA alleles at a false discovery rate of 0.05. Because some donors lacked HLA typing at each locus, the association tests relied only on the typed subset.

Comment on this clone: Its antigen is currently not known. Per-nucleotide qualities are absent, and no much larger clonotype sits a single base away.

The library was produced with the immunoSEQ multiplex PCR assay. For the multiplex PCR, a mixture combining 60 forward primers for TCR Vbeta segments and 13 reverse primers for TCR Jbeta segments was used. The CDR3 region of rearranged TCR beta genes was amplified from genomic DNA by a multiplex PCR assay. The amplified TCR beta libraries were sequenced on the Illumina HiSeq System as 87-base-pair reads. In the authors' own workflow: A later analysis counted about 82 million unique TCR beta chains across the roughly 700 repertoires, and roughly 9.9 million of these chains were shared by at least two donors. Raw reads were error-corrected and collapsed into unique sequences by a nearest-neighbor algorithm in which closely related sequences were merged to remove PCR and sequencing errors. CDR3 sequences were aligned to IMGT reference sequences to assign V, D and J gene segments. Each retained sequence needed at least a six-nucleotide match to both a V gene segment and a J gene segment. A rearrangement counted as productive if the CDR3 had no stop codons and remained in frame with V and J, and every other rearrangement counted as non-productive. Following IMGT convention, CDR3 was defined as the stretch from the second conserved V-encoded cysteine to the conserved J-encoded phenylalanine. In an earlier analysis of 550 to 650 of the donors, sequences lacking an unambiguous match to a single V gene segment were excluded. In an earlier analysis of around 600 of the donors, V segments were called functional above 56.7% productive rearrangements and were called segregating when the between-donor standard deviation exceeded 5%. A statistical classification framework was developed to diagnose cytomegalovirus status using the catalog of TCR beta chain sequences. A later analysis assigned V and J genes by comparing TCR nucleotide sequences with IMGT/GENE-DB human TR gene sequences. The TCRdist pipeline was used in a later analysis to assign CDR3 sequences and most-parsimonious VDJ recombination scenarios. In a later analysis, every TCR beta chain was defined by the combination of its CDR3 amino acid sequence and its V-gene family, and reads without a unique V-gene family were dropped. A later analysis removed roughly 590 highly shared, low-generation-probability nucleotide sequences to deal with suspected cross-contamination and a sequencing artifact. In a later analysis, a clonal expansion index for each public chain was calculated from normalized within-repertoire ranks of inferred template counts. A later analysis computed generation probabilities with a VDJ recombination model fitted to out-of-frame rearrangements, and checked the results against IGoR. In a later analysis, TCR-TCR, TCR-HLA and TCR-CMV co-occurrence was scored with hypergeometric tests, and a repertoire-size bias correction was applied to TCR pairs. A later analysis estimated false discovery rates by permuting HLA or CMV assignments 20 times. In a later analysis, co-occurring TCRs were grouped using DBSCAN, and TCRdist sequence similarity was added for clustering within HLA-allele-positive subsets. Repertoires with fewer than 30,000 or more than 120,000 public chains were left out of co-occurrence clustering, as were roughly five repertoires with anomalous nucleotide sharing. Not all clones reach the TCRdb copy of this immuneACCESS table, which keeps in-frame sequences only. Checked studies attribute under half of the gap to unresolved V genes and leave the rest unexplained. D and trimming were read from the DNA, whereas the V and J calls and clone size are those reported in that table. This sample gives 95,000 to 150,000 clones in total; 15% to 20% of them show up just once. The ten most abundant clones make up approximately 2.9% of the sample.

The cohort comprised some 680 healthy bone marrow donors. Cohort members were all nominally healthy when sampled, although unrecorded immune exposures were likely present. The donor tested CMV seropositive, placing the donor among the approximately 290 seropositive members of the cohort. A peripheral blood sample was collected from each donor, and TCR beta sequencing was performed on peripheral blood mononuclear cells. Genomic DNA was extracted from the blood cell samples with the Qiagen DNeasy Blood Extraction Kit. The receptor was derived from a female donor in good health and CMV-seropositive. What was sequenced was PBMCs.

The sequenced DNA: TGTGCCAGCAGGAGGGCGGGAGGTAAAAATGAGCAGTTCTTC. Its protein reads: CASRRAGGKNEQFF. The V and J genes are TRBV4-2 and TRBJ2-1; a stretch of 8 junction bases matches TRBD2. As encoded in the germline V gene, CDR1 is LGHNA while CDR2 is YNFKEQ. From V the trimming removes 6 bases and from J it removes 7 bases, while the gene matches leave 8 bases of the junction unaccounted for. Spanning cysteine to phenylalanine, the CDR3 consists of 14 amino acids. Solely the CDR3 DNA is kept, with 42 bases framed from the first base.